These 20 T cell receptor beta chains originate from one sample sequenced in a study of cytomegalovirus exposure and HLA in healthy donors. The PCR ran on 60 Vbeta and 13 Jbeta primers. Data came from immunoSEQ multiplex PCR; TCRdb stores just in-frame clones and leaves some out. The sample carries 200,000 to 250,000 clones, more than 85% recorded once. Sequencing used PBMCs. Source of these receptors: a woman younger than 35 in good health and CMV-seronegative.

Of note for this clone: This sample also contains other DNA sequences that code for the same CDR3. This chain links TRBV6-5 with TRBJ1-6; weak D call: TRBD1 (5 bases). V gave up 2 bases and J gave up 7 bases, with 9 bases separating them. Germline V CDR1 and CDR2: MNHEY, SVGAGI. The CDR3 consists of 14 residues. The CDR3 sequence: CASSYRGENSPLHF. The CDR3 DNA reads TGTGCCAGCAGTTACAGGGGTGAGAATTCACCCCTCCACTTT.

V gene TRBV7-2 combines with J gene TRBJ2-7; 8 nucleotides match TRBD1. The CDR3 extends over 14 amino acids. Germline trimming cut 3 bases from V and 5 bases from J; bases unmatched to any gene: 6. Germline V gene lookup returns CDR1 SGHTA and CDR2 FQGNSA. The CDR3 DNA follows: TGTGCCAGCAGCTTCCTCAGGGGGCAAAACGAGCAGTACTTC. This encodes CASSFLRGQNEQYF.

This chain connects TRBV6-1 to TRBJ1-2; TRBD1 is a possible D gene (6 bases). Germline V gene data show CDR1 as MNHNS and CDR2 as SASEGT. This CDR3 is 15 amino acids long. V lost 1 base to trimming and J lost 2 bases, with 11 bases between them. CDR3 sequence: CASSEGDTRNYGYTF. CDR3 DNA: TGTGCCAGCAGTGAAGGGGACACCCGGAACTATGGCTACACCTTC.

Here the CDR3 DNA reads TGTGCCACCAGCAGAGGACTAGCCGAAGTGGGGACCCAGTACTTC. Its protein is CATSRGLAEVGTQYF. The chain couples TRBV15 to TRBJ2-5; 7 bases match TRBD2. The ends lost 1 base at V and 7 bases at J; junction bases unmatched: 9. Per germline, CDR1 LNHNV and CDR2 YYDKDF (reference sequence). There are 15 residues in the CDR3.

This CDR3 reads CASSLGGRTGELFF. As DNA, the CDR3 is TGTGCCAGCAGCTTAGGGGGGCGCACCGGGGAGCTGTTTTTT. The chain links TRBV7-2 to TRBJ2-2, with a weak D call TRBD1 (6 bases). The germline V gene encodes CDR1 SGHTA and CDR2 FQGNSA. This CDR3 comprises 14 residues. Trimming stripped 1 base from V and 4 bases from J, with 7 bases between.

The V and J genes are TRBV6-1 and TRBJ1-3; 9 bases line up with TRBD1. The CDR3 contains 17 residues. CDR1 and CDR2 from the germline V gene are MNHNS and SASEGT. J was trimmed by 9 bases and V by 4 bases; bases with no gene match: 16. The DNA for the CDR3 is TGTGCCAGCAGTGCCGGGGGATTGGGACAGGGTGTTCGCACCATATATTTT. It encodes CASSAGGLGQGVRTIYF.

CDR3 coding DNA: TGTGCCAGCAGCTTGGAGGGATCGTACACTGAAGCTTTCTTT. Translated: CASSLEGSYTEAFF. The J gene is TRBJ1-1, the V gene TRBV11-1; D gene ambiguous. This CDR3 comprises 14 residues. Germline CDR1 SGHAT, CDR2 FQDESV (reference sequence). V lost 3 bases and J 3 bases, leaving 11 bases between the germline ends. The variable domain in full, completed from reference TRBV11-1 and TRBJ1-1, reads EAEVAQSPRYKITEKSQAVAFWCDPISGHATLYWYRQILGQGPELLVQFQDESVVDDSQLPKDRFSAERLKGVDSTLKIQPAELGDSAMYLCASSLEGSYTEAFFGQGTRLTVV.

The rearrangement uses TRBV9 and TRBJ2-2, with TRBD2 matching over 9 bases. The germline V gene has CDR1 SGDLS and CDR2 YYNGEE. V shed 0 bases, J shed 3 bases, and the junction held 3 bases outside the gene matches. The CDR3 covers 16 residues. The CDR3 spells CASSVDGGGDTGELFF. The DNA for the CDR3 is TGTGCCAGCAGCGTAGACGGCGGGGGGGACACCGGGGAGCTGTTTTTT.

The rearrangement links TRBV5-1 to TRBJ2-2, with D possibly being TRBD1 (5 bases). Per the germline V gene, CDR1 is SGHRS and CDR2 is YFSETQ. The CDR3 runs 15 residues. Trimming removed 3 bases at V and 3 bases at J, with 12 bases between. The CDR3 reads CASSSQTDYTGELFF. Here the CDR3 DNA reads TGCGCCAGCAGCTCTCAGACAGACTACACCGGGGAGCTGTTTTTT.

The chain employs TRBV5-5 and TRBJ2-3; D gene unclear. There are 14 residues in the CDR3. Trimming stripped 4 bases from V and 7 bases from J, with 16 bases between. Germline V gene sequence: CDR1 SGHKS, CDR2 YYEKEE (reference sequence). The DNA of the CDR3 is TGTGCCAGCAGCGTCAGGTCCACCTCACATACGCAGTATTTT. Residues: CASSVRSTSHTQYF.

The chain couples TRBV6-6 to TRBJ2-5; D possibly corresponds to TRBD2 (5 bases). The J call could be wrong; TRBJ2-7 is a better fit for the DNA end. This CDR3 spans 15 amino acids. Germline assignment: CDR1 MNHNY and CDR2 SVGAGI (reference sequence). CDR3 in amino acids: CASRREREFSYEQYF. The CDR3 DNA reads as TGTGCCAGCAGGAGAGAGAGGGAATTCTCCTACGAGCAGTACTTC.

V usage is TRBV9 and J usage is TRBJ2-7, with D maybe TRBD2 (6 bases). The CDR3 length is 15 residues. V gave up 0 bases and J gave up 3 bases, with 13 bases separating them. Germline V gives CDR1 SGDLS, CDR2 YYNGEE. The chain's CDR3 is CASSVDTGTYYEQYF. CDR3 sequence (DNA): TGTGCCAGCAGCGTAGACACCGGGACTTACTACGAGCAGTACTTC.

The rearrangement links TRBV9 to TRBJ2-7; 11 bases map to TRBD1. The V gene end was trimmed by 4 bases and the J gene end by 3 bases; junction bases not matched to a gene: 6. This CDR3 is built from 15 residues. CDR1 is SGDLS and CDR2 is YYNGEE in the germline V gene. CDR3 DNA sequence: TGTGCCAGCAGCCCCCTGGGACAGGGGGACTACGAGCAGTACTTC. Amino acid sequence: CASSPLGQGDYEQYF.

The chain uses TRBV7-2 and TRBJ2-5, with D possibly being TRBD1 (5 bases). V lost 7 bases and J 4 bases, leaving 19 bases between the germline ends. The germline CDR1 and CDR2 sequences are SGHTA and FQGNSA. The CDR3 is made up of 15 amino acids. CDR3: CASNLFLGAGETQYF. CDR3 bases: TGTGCCAGCAACCTGTTCCTAGGGGCTGGAGAGACCCAGTACTTC.

This chain joins TRBV6-6 and TRBJ2-7; weak D call: TRBD1 (5 bases). Germline V lookup: CDR1 MNHNY, CDR2 SVGAGI (reference sequence). The V gene lost 5 bases and the J gene lost 9 bases, with 23 bases spanning the gap. This CDR3 comprises 15 residues. Here the CDR3 reads CASSPWLDNKHLQYF. Here the CDR3 DNA reads TGTGCCAGCAGTCCGTGGCTGGACAACAAACATTTGCAGTACTTC.

This CDR3 is CASSFREVGASYEQYF. CDR3 nucleotide sequence: TGTGCCAGCAGCTTTAGGGAGGTTGGTGCCTCCTACGAGCAGTACTTC. The J gene is TRBJ2-7, the V gene TRBV11-2; D perhaps matches TRBD2 (6 bases). Germline V lookup: CDR1 SGHAT, CDR2 FQNNGV. CDR3 length: 16 residues. Deletions cut 3 bases from V and 0 bases from J, with 15 bases between.

The CDR3 nucleotides are TGTGCCAGCAGCCCCGGGACAGGGATAATCTACGAGCAGTACTTC. Translation gives CASSPGTGIIYEQYF. The gene calls are TRBV7-9 and TRBJ2-7; TRBD1 matches at 9 bases. The CDR3 extends over 15 amino acids. Looked up from germline, CDR1 is SEHNR and CDR2 is FQNEAQ (reference sequence). Unmatched junction bases numbered 8, after V lost 5 bases and J lost 3 bases.

The chain employs TRBV6-1 and TRBJ2-1, with 14 bases identical to TRBD2. Germline CDR1 and CDR2: MNHNS and SASEGT. V gave up 6 bases and J gave up 8 bases; unmatched junction bases: 6. There are 15 residues in the CDR3. Here the CDR3 reads CASSFGTSGSHEQFF. For the CDR3, the DNA is TGTGCCAGCAGCTTCGGGACTAGCGGGAGTCATGAGCAGTTCTTC.

The rearrangement uses TRBV11-3 and TRBJ1-1, with TRBD1 as a possible D gene (6 bases). Trimming left V 2 bases short and J 5 bases short, with 9 bases between. CDR3 length: 13 amino acids. CDR1 is SGHNT and CDR2 is YENEEA in the germline V gene. CDR3 in amino acids: CASSLQGSTEAFF. The CDR3 nucleotides read TGTGCCAGCAGCTTACAGGGGTCGACTGAAGCTTTCTTT.

The chain combines TRBV13 with TRBJ1-2; the D gene is possibly TRBD1 (6 bases). V lost 7 bases and J 2 bases, leaving 11 bases between the germline ends. Germline assignment: CDR1 PRHDT and CDR2 FYEKMQ (reference sequence). The CDR3 runs to 13 residues. This chain's CDR3 is CASKPTGNYGYTF. CDR3 DNA sequence: TGTGCCAGCAAGCCTACAGGGAACTATGGCTACACCTTC.